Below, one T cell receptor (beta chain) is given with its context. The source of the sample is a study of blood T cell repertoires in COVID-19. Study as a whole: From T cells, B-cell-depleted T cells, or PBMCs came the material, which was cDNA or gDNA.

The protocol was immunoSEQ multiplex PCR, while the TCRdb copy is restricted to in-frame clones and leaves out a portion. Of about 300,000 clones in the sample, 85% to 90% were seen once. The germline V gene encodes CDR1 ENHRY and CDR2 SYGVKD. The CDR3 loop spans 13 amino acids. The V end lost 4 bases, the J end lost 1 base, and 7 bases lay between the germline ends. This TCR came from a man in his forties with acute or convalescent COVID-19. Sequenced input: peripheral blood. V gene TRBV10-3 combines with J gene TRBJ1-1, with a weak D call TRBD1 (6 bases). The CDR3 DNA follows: TGTGCCATCAGTGCACAGGGGAACACTGAAGCTTTCTTT. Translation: CAISAQGNTEAFF.